Listed below are T cell receptor beta chains from one sample, sequenced in a study of blood T cell repertoires in COVID-19. The protocol was immunoSEQ multiplex PCR, while the TCRdb copy is restricted to in-frame clones and leaves out a portion. The data show over 250,000 clones, 86% seen once. Material: PBMCs or T cells enriched from blood (not recorded which). The receptor source for this set is a woman between 18 and 29 years old who had recovered from COVID-19. The CDR3 runs from the conserved cysteine through the conserved F or W. D genes are given only for firm matches. Clone size, where shown, is once, few, many, or a class for clones that have expanded.

CDR3nt	CDR3aa	v_gene	j_gene	abundance	d_gene
TGTGCCAGCAGCTTAGGGTCCCTCCAGGGGGCTCGTGAAAACATTCAGTACTTC	CASSLGSLQGARENIQYF	TRBV7-9	TRBJ2-4	NA	TRBD1
TGCGCCAGCAGCTTAGGGCAGGGGGCTCCCACTGAAGCTTTCTTT	CASSLGQGAPTEAFF	TRBV5-1	TRBJ1-1	NA	TRBD1
TGTGCCAGTAGTAATCAGGGGGCGCGTCATGGCTACACCTTC	CASSNQGARHGYTF	TRBV19	TRBJ1-2	NA	TRBD1
TGTGCCAGTAGCACTTTGGGACAGGGAACGAACACTGAAGCTTTCTTT	CASSTLGQGTNTEAFF	TRBV19	TRBJ1-1	NA	TRBD1
TGTGCCAGCAGTTTGGACACGAGCTATGGCTACACCTTC	CASSLDTSYGYTF	TRBV6-2/TRBV6-3	TRBJ1-2	NA	NA
TGTGCCAGCAGCGAACCTAGCGGACTCGAGCAGTACTTC	CASSEPSGLEQYF	TRBV7-2	TRBJ2-7	NA	TRBD2
TGCGCCAGCAGCACCTTGAAGTGGGGAGCTTCCTACGAGCAGTACTTC	CASSTLKWGASYEQYF	TRBV5-1	TRBJ2-7	NA	NA
TGTGCCAGCAGCGTAGCGGGGGATGGGAATGGCTACACCTTC	CASSVAGDGNGYTF	TRBV9	TRBJ1-2	NA	NA
TGTGCCAGCAAAACAGGACCCCCCTACGAGCAGTACTTC	CASKTGPPYEQYF	TRBV12-3/TRBV12-4	TRBJ2-7	NA	NA
TGTGCCAGCAGTTTGGACTCGAGGGATGGTGGGGCCAACGTCCTGACTTTC	CASSLDSRDGGANVLTF	TRBV28	TRBJ2-6	NA	NA
TGTGCCAGCACCTCCCTGAGGGAAAACACCGGGGAGCTGTTTTTT	CASTSLRENTGELFF	TRBV27	TRBJ2-2	NA	NA
TGTGCCAGCAGAGAAACCACAGGGGGAGGTGAAAAACTGTTTTTT	CASRETTGGGEKLFF	TRBV7-9	TRBJ1-4	NA	TRBD1
TGTGCCAGCAGTAACTGGGGACTAGCGGACTACAATGAGCAGTTCTTC	CASSNWGLADYNEQFF	TRBV6-4	TRBJ2-1	once	TRBD2
TGTGCCAGTAGAGGAGCGGGAACCGCCTACGAGCAGTACTTC	CASRGAGTAYEQYF	TRBV19	TRBJ2-7	NA	TRBD2
TGTGCCAGCAGCCCAGATACGAACACCGGGGAGCTGTTTTTT	CASSPDTNTGELFF	TRBV7-9	TRBJ2-2	NA	NA
TGTGCCAGCAGTGACTCGAGAGACACAGATACGCAGTATTTT	CASSDSRDTDTQYF	TRBV6-4	TRBJ2-3	once	NA
TGTGCCAGCTCACCACTAGGACTAGCGGGATCATTCTCCTACAATGAGCAGTTCTTC	CASSPLGLAGSFSYNEQFF	TRBV18	TRBJ2-1	NA	TRBD2
TGTGCCACCAGTGATTCCAGGACAGGAAACACTGAAGCTTTCTTT	CATSDSRTGNTEAFF	TRBV24-1	TRBJ1-1	once	TRBD1
TGTGCCAGCAGCCAACTGGACAGCGCGAGCTCCTACGAGCAGTACTTC	CASSQLDSASSYEQYF	TRBV11-2	TRBJ2-7	NA	NA
TGCGCCAGCAGCCAAGATGGGCGAGGGGGGGACGAGCAGTACTTC	CASSQDGRGGDEQYF	TRBV4-3	TRBJ2-7	NA	NA
TGTGCCAGCAGTGCTCGGACAGAAGCCTACGAGCAGTACTTC	CASSARTEAYEQYF	TRBV25-1	TRBJ2-7	NA	NA
TGTGCCAGCATCCCCCAATGGAGGAACACCGGGGAGCTGTTTTTT	CASIPQWRNTGELFF	TRBV5-5	TRBJ2-2	NA	NA
TGCGCCAGCAGCCCCGGGACTAGATCCCCTCAAGAGACCCAGTACTTC	CASSPGTRSPQETQYF	TRBV5-1	TRBJ2-5	NA	TRBD2
TGTGCCTGGGGGGACATTTCCTACGAGCAGTACTTC	CAWGDISYEQYF	TRBV30	TRBJ2-7	NA	NA
TGTGCCAGCTCCTTTGGGACAGGGCCCTATGGCTACACCTTC	CASSFGTGPYGYTF	TRBV7-2	TRBJ1-2	NA	TRBD1
TGTGCCAGCAGTTGGACTAGCGGGACAATTCCATACAATGAGCAGTTCTTC	CASSWTSGTIPYNEQFF	TRBV27	TRBJ2-1	NA	TRBD2
TGTGCCAGCAGTTCACCCGGACTAAGCGGGTCTTACGAGCAGTACTTC	CASSSPGLSGSYEQYF	TRBV28	TRBJ2-7	NA	NA
TGTGCCAGCAGTCCCGACAGGGGTGAGACCCAGTACTTC	CASSPDRGETQYF	TRBV7-3	TRBJ2-5	NA	TRBD1
TGTGCCAGCAGCTCGGTTGTATCTGGGGAGCTGTTTTTT	CASSSVVSGELFF	TRBV7-9	TRBJ2-2	NA	NA
TGCAGCGTTCGAGGACAGGATAACTCCTACGAGCAGTACTTC	CSVRGQDNSYEQYF	TRBV29-1	TRBJ2-7	NA	TRBD1
TGCAGCGGACGAAGACAGGGGACTGAAGCTTTCTTT	CSGRRQGTEAFF	TRBV29-1	TRBJ1-1	NA	TRBD1
TGCGCCAGCAGCCATTCCGGTGATGAGCAGTTCTTC	CASSHSGDEQFF	TRBV4-1	TRBJ2-1	NA	NA
TGCGCCAGCAGCTTAGTGTCGCCTACTCGGAACACTGAAGCTTTCTTT	CASSLVSPTRNTEAFF	TRBV5-1	TRBJ1-1	NA	NA
TGTGCCAGCAGCTTATCCTCAGGGGGCCCTGGCTACACCTTC	CASSLSSGGPGYTF	TRBV7-3	TRBJ1-2	NA	TRBD1
TGTGCCAGCAGCTGGGGCGTTGCAACTAATGAAAAACTGTTTTTT	CASSWGVATNEKLFF	TRBV5-5	TRBJ1-4	NA	NA
TGTGCCAGCAGCTTAGACGGACAGGGGGACACCGGGGAGCTGTTTTTT	CASSLDGQGDTGELFF	TRBV11-3	TRBJ2-2	few	TRBD1
TGTGCCAGTAGTATTGGGGGACTGGTAGCGGGAAATACGGAGCAGTTCTTC	CASSIGGLVAGNTEQFF	TRBV19	TRBJ2-1	NA	TRBD2
TGTGCCAGCAAAGGAGTTGAGAGCAATCAGCCCCAGCATTTT	CASKGVESNQPQHF	TRBV28	TRBJ1-5	NA	NA
TGTGCCTCCCCGAAAGGTAGCGGGGGGGCGAACAATGAGCAGTTCTTC	CASPKGSGGANNEQFF	TRBV30	TRBJ2-1	NA	TRBD2
TGTGCCAGCAGCTTACGTGCGGGCTCCTACGAGCAGTACTTC	CASSLRAGSYEQYF	TRBV7-3	TRBJ2-7	NA	NA
TGTGCCAGCATTGGCGGGAGTCATGAGCAGTTCTTC	CASIGGSHEQFF	TRBV28	TRBJ2-1	NA	TRBD2
TGTGCCACCAGTGCCGCAACTAGCGGCTATTACGAGCAGTACTTC	CATSAATSGYYEQYF	TRBV24-1	TRBJ2-7	NA	TRBD2
TGTGCCAGCAGCTTAGCGCATGACAGGAGTACCGGGGAGCTGTTTTTT	CASSLAHDRSTGELFF	TRBV7-9	TRBJ2-2	NA	NA
TGCGCCAGCAGCGGTCTAGCGGAAGAGACCCAGTACTTC	CASSGLAEETQYF	TRBV5-1	TRBJ2-5	NA	TRBD2
TGTGCCAGCAGTATAATACAGGGGGCGCCCATGAACACTGAAGCTTTCTTT	CASSIIQGAPMNTEAFF	TRBV28	TRBJ1-1	NA	TRBD1
TGTGCCAGCTCACCACCGGGGGGGCTTCGCTATGGCTACACCTTC	CASSPPGGLRYGYTF	TRBV18	TRBJ1-2	NA	NA
TGTGCCAGCAGTTCTCGCTGGGGGGCGGGGGAACTAACACAGGGGCAGTATTTT	CASSSRWGAGELTQGQYF	TRBV27	TRBJ2-3	NA	NA
TGTGCCAGCAGTGGACAAGGGGACTTTCCTACCCAGCATTTT	CASSGQGDFPTQHF	TRBV27	TRBJ1-5	NA	NA
TGTGCCACCAGCAGAGACAGGGCCCAAGAGACCCAGTACTTC	CATSRDRAQETQYF	TRBV15	TRBJ2-5	NA	NA
TGTGCCACCAGCAGAGTCGCGTCCCCGGGTCTGTTCTCTGAAGCTTTCTTT	CATSRVASPGLFSEAFF	TRBV15	TRBJ1-1	NA	NA
TGTGCCAGCAGCCCTAGCGGCTTGGACGAGCAGTACTTC	CASSPSGLDEQYF	TRBV7-9	TRBJ2-7	NA	TRBD2
TGTGCCAGCAGTTTAAGGAGGGCCCACGAGCAGTACTTC	CASSLRRAHEQYF	TRBV27	TRBJ2-7	NA	NA